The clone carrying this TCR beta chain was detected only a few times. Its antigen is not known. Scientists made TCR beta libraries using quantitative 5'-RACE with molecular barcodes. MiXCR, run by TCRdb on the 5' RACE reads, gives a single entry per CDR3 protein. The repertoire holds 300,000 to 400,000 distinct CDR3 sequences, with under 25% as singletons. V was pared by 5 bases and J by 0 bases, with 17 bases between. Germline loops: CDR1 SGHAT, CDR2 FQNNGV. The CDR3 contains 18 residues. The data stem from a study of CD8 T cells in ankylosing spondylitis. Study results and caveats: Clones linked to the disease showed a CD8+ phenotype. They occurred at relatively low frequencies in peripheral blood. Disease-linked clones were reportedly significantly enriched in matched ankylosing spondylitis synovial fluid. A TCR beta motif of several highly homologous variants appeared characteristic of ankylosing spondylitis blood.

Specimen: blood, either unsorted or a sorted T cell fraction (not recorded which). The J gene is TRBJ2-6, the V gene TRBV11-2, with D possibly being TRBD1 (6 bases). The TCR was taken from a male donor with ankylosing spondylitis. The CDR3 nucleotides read TGTGCCAGCAGCCTCGACAGGCCGGGGAGCTCTGGGGCCAACGTCCTGACTTTC. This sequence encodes CASSLDRPGSSGANVLTF.